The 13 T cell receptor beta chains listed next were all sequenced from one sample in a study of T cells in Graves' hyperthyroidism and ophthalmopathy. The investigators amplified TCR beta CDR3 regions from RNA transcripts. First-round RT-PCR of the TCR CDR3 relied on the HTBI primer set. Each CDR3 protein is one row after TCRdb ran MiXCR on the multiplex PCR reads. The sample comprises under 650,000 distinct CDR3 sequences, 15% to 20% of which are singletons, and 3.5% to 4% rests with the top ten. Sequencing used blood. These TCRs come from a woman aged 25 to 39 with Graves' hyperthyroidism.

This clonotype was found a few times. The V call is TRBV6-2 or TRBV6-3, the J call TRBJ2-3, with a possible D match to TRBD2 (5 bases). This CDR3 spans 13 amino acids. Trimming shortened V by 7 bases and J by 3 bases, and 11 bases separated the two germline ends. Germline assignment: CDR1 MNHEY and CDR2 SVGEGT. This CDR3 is CASTRTRTDTQYF. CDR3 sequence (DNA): TGTGCCAGCACCCGTACTAGGACAGATACGCAGTATTTT.

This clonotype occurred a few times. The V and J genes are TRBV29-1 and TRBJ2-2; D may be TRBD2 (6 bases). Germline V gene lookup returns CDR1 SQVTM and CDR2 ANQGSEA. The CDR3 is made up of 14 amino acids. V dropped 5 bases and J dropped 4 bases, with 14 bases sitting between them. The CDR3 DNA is TGCAGCGTTCTATTGGGGGGAGCCACCGGGGAGCTGTTTTTT. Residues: CSVLLGGATGELFF.

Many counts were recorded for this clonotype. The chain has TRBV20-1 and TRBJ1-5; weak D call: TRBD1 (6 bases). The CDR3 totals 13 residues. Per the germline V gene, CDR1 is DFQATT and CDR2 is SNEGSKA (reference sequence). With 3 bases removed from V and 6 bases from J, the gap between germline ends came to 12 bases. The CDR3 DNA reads TGCAGTGCTAGCGCAAGGGGGAGTCAGCCCCAGCATTTT. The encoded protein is CSASARGSQPQHF.

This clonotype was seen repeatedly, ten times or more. In DNA, the CDR3 is TGTGCCAGCAGTTTCTATAGCGGGTACAATGAGCAGTTCTTC. Translating it yields CASSFYSGYNEQFF. The V and J genes are TRBV28 and TRBJ2-1, with TRBD2 matching 7 bases. The V gene end was trimmed by 3 bases and the J gene end by 4 bases; junction bases not matched to a gene: 3. Germline loops: CDR1 MDHEN, CDR2 SYDVKM. The CDR3 has 14 amino acids.

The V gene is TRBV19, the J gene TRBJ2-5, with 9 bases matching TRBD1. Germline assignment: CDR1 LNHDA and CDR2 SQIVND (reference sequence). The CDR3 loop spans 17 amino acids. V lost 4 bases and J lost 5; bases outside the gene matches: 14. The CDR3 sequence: CASSTRKPDRGWETQYF. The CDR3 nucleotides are TGTGCCAGTAGTACCCGAAAACCGGACAGGGGTTGGGAGACCCAGTACTTC.

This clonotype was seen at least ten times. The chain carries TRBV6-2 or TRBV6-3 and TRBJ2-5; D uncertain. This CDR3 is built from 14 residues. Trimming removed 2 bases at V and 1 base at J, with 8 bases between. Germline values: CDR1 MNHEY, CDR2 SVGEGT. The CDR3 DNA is TGTGCCAGCAGTTACGGCGGCACCCAAGAGACCCAGTACTTC. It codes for CASSYGGTQETQYF.

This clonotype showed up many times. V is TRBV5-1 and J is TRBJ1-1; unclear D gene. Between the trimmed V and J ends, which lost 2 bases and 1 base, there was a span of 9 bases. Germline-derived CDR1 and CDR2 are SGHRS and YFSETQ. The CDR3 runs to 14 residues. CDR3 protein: CASSFSQSNTEAFF. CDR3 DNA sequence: TGCGCCAGCAGCTTTTCCCAGTCGAACACTGAAGCTTTCTTT.

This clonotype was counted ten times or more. The CDR3 DNA is TGTGCCAGCACCAAATCCTCCTACGAGCAGTACTTC. Protein sequence: CASTKSSYEQYF. The chain carries TRBV28 and TRBJ2-7; D is undetermined. V was trimmed by 7 bases and J by 0 bases, leaving 7 bases between them. Germline-derived CDR1 and CDR2 are MDHEN and SYDVKM. The CDR3 has 12 amino acids.

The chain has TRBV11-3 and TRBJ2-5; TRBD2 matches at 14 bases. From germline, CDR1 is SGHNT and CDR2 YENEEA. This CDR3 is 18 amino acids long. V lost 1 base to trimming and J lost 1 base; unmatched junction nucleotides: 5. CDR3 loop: CASSLVGLAGEFQETQYF. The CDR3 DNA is TGTGCCAGCAGCTTAGTGGGACTAGCGGGAGAGTTCCAAGAGACCCAGTACTTC.

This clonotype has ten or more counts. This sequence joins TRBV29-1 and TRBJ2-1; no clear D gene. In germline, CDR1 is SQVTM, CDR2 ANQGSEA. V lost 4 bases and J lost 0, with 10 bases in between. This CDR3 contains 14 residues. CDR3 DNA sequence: TGCAGCGTTGTTCCCCTTAGCTCCTACAATGAGCAGTTCTTC. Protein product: CSVVPLSSYNEQFF.

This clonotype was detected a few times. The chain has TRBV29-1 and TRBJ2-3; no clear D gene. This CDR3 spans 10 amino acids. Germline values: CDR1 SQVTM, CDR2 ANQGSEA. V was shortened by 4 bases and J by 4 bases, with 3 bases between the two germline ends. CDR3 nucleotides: TGCAGCGTTGTGTCAGATACGCAGTATTTT. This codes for CSVVSDTQYF.

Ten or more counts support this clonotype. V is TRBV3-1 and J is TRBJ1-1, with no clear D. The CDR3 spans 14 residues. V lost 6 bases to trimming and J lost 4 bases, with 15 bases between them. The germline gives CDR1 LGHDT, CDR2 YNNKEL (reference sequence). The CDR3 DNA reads TGTGCCAGCAGTACTGATTGGGGAGGCACTGAAGCTTTCTTT. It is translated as CASSTDWGGTEAFF. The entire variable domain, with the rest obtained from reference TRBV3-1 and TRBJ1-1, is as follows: DTAVSQTPKYLVTQMGNDKSIKCEQNLGHDTMYWYKQDSKKFLKIMFSYNNKELIINETVPNRFSPKSPDKAHLNLHINSLELGDSAVYFCASSTDWGGTEAFFGQGTRLTVV.

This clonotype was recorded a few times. The CDR3 sequence is CSAREAPGGGKFYNEQFF. DNA of the CDR3: TGCAGTGCTAGAGAAGCCCCGGGGGGGGGAAAATTCTACAATGAGCAGTTCTTC. The V gene is TRBV20-1, the J gene TRBJ2-1; 8 bases line up with TRBD2. The CDR3 runs to 18 residues. Germline V lookup: CDR1 DFQATT, CDR2 SNEGSKA (reference sequence). V shed 0 bases, J shed 3 bases, and the junction held 13 bases outside the gene matches.